The entry below describes one T cell receptor (beta chain). Germline CDR1 LNHDA, CDR2 SQIVND (reference sequence). The CDR3 sequence is 16 residues long. The ends lost 4 bases at V and 3 bases at J; junction bases unmatched: 9. The entry originates in a study of blood T cell repertoires in COVID-19. Study background: Acute and convalescent COVID-19 samples came from the United States, Italy and Spain. Sample material is recorded as cDNA or gDNA derived from T cells, B-cell-depleted T cells, or PBMCs.

Study processing details: Estimation of nucleated cell counts was performed using reference gene primer amplification. Using immunoSEQ multiplex PCR, the repertoire was profiled, and TCRdb retains in-frame clones only, with some absent. V, J and clone size reflect that table, while D and trimming were determined from the DNA. This sample has 80,000 or so clones, with 75% to 90% found just once. The V and J genes are TRBV19 and TRBJ1-5, with 7 bases that match TRBD1. The sequence came from a woman in her 70s with acute or convalescent COVID-19. Sequencing was done on a sample of peripheral blood. CDR3 nucleotides: TGTGCCAGTAGTAACCGACAGGGACTCTCCAATCAGCCCCAGCATTTT. This gives the protein CASSNRQGLSNQPQHF.